This T cell receptor beta chain comes out of a study of post-analysis software for immune sequencing data. Study as a whole: Disease trajectories encompassed relapsing-remitting, secondary progressive and progressive-relapsing multiple sclerosis. Overall study findings and caveats: Included in a set of about five TRBV segments more frequent in patients than controls were TRBV5-6, TRBV5-1 and TRBV20-1. Clustering by F measure revealed strong co-clustering among samples prepared together in one batch.

This CDR3 has 15 amino acids. V shed 1 base and J shed 0 bases, with 10 bases lying between them. Per the germline V gene, CDR1 is DFQATT and CDR2 is SNEGSKA (reference sequence). Notes on this clonotype: Its target is unknown.

Included in the TCR beta cDNA libraries were unique molecular identifiers. It was from approximately 0.91 to 9.4 million T cells that 530,000 or so cDNA molecules came. TCRdb redid the calling of the PCR reads with MiXCR, one entry per CDR3 protein. The data show under 900,000 distinct CDR3 sequences, 53% seen once. The rearrangement uses TRBV20-1 and TRBJ2-1, with a possible D match to TRBD1 (6 bases). This TCR derives from a girl aged 5 to 17 with multiple sclerosis. Sequencing was carried out using blood. The CDR3 bases are TGCAGTGCTAGAGCTACAGGGTTCTCCTACAATGAGCAGTTCTTC. This gives the protein CSARATGFSYNEQFF.